The following is a T cell receptor (beta chain) sequence with its context. Its antigen is as yet unknown. The data were produced by immunoSEQ multiplex PCR, yet TCRdb's version contains in-frame clones alone and is incomplete. The sample contains 95,000 to 100,000 clones, 92% of which appear only once. This entry belongs to a study of siplizumab effects on memory and regulatory T cells. Regarding the study as a whole: Roughly 80-97% of proliferating CD4+ or CD8+ clones defied assignment to a naive or memory phenotype. For mappable alloreactive CD4+ clones, the mean Treg-derived fraction was 68.8% with siplizumab and 25% to 30% in controls. Memory cells seemed less diverse than naive T cells, which also seemed major contributors to the alloresponse.

CDR1 and CDR2 from the germline V gene are GTSNPN and SVGIG (reference sequence). The CDR3 runs to 12 residues. V lost 6 bases and J 0 bases, leaving 6 bases between the germline ends. The specimen was non-Treg CD4+ T cells sorted from blood. The clonotype comes from a human donor in good health. The V and J genes are TRBV30 and TRBJ2-1; D gene ambiguous. CDR3 DNA: TGTGCCTGCTCCCGCTCCTACAATGAGCAGTTCTTC. Protein sequence: CACSRSYNEQFF. Full variable domain (rest looked up from reference TRBV30 and TRBJ2-1): SQTIHQWPATLVQPVGSPLSLECTVEGTSNPNLYWYRQAAGRGLQLLFYSVGIGQISSEVPQNLSASRPQDRQFILSSKKLLLSDSGFYLCACSRSYNEQFFGPGTRLTVL.